This is a list of T cell receptor beta chains from one sample in a study of T cells after posttransplantation cyclophosphamide. The table came from immunoSEQ multiplex PCR; TCRdb's copy has only in-frame clones and leaves some out. Of some 64,000 clones listed, just over 90% were seen once; the top ten hold roughly 2.9%. Sequencing was done on a sample of PBMCs. Receptor source: a woman aged 25 to 39 in good health and a related stem cell transplant donor. Each CDR3 is given with its conserved first and last residue. A D gene is named only where the DNA matches it firmly. Not all rows give a size; the values are once, few, many and, for expanded clones, a class.

J gene | D gene | V gene | clone size | CDR3 DNA | CDR3 protein
TRBJ1-5 | . | TRBV2 | . | TGTGCCAGCAGTGAAGGGGCAGCTACTCATCAGCCCCAGCATTTT | CASSEGAATHQPQHF
TRBJ1-2 | TRBD1 | TRBV5-1 | . | TGCGCCAGCAGCTTACAGGGGGCAGATGGCTACACCTTC | CASSLQGADGYTF
TRBJ2-4 | . | TRBV5-4 | . | TGTGCCAGCAGCTTAGGCAGAGAGAGAAACATTCAGTACTTC | CASSLGRERNIQYF
TRBJ1-1 | . | TRBV6-1 | . | TGTGCCAGCACGCCGGGACGATTGAACACTGAAGCTTTCTTT | CASTPGRLNTEAFF
TRBJ2-3 | . | TRBV19 | . | TGTGCCAGTAGTATGTACGGGGTAAGCCGCACAGATACGCAGTATTTT | CASSMYGVSRTDTQYF
TRBJ2-7 | TRBD1 | TRBV28 | . | TGTGCCAGCAGTTTTGTAGCCTGGACAGGGGAATACGAGCAGTACTTC | CASSFVAWTGEYEQYF
TRBJ1-6 | . | TRBV10-3 | . | TGTGCCATCAGTCTGCGAGTCGTGGGCTCACCCCTCCACTTT | CAISLRVVGSPLHF
TRBJ2-5 | TRBD2 | TRBV5-1 | . | TGCGCCAGCAGCTTAGCGGGGACGCAAGAGACCCAGTACTTC | CASSLAGTQETQYF
TRBJ2-2 | TRBD1 | TRBV11-2 | . | TGTGCCAGCAGCCGAGGGGGAGCAGGGGGCCGCGGGGAGCTGTTTTTT | CASSRGGAGGRGELFF
TRBJ2-7 | . | TRBV2 | . | TGTGCCAGCACTCCCTCCGGGCCCTACGAGCAGTACTTC | CASTPSGPYEQYF
TRBJ2-2 | TRBD1 | TRBV7-2 | . | TGTGCCAGCAGCTTAATGGGACAGGGTAACACCGGGGAGCTGTTTTTT | CASSLMGQGNTGELFF
TRBJ2-1 | . | TRBV18 | . | TGTGCCAGCTCACCCGCAAGTTACGTTGGCTCCTACAATGAGCAGTTCTTC | CASSPASYVGSYNEQFF
TRBJ1-2 | . | TRBV6-1 | . | TGTGCCAGCAGTGAATATTGGGGTCATGGCTACACCTTC | CASSEYWGHGYTF
TRBJ2-7 | . | TRBV9 | once | TGTGCCAGCAGCGTAGAACCTCAGGGGGAGCAGTACTTC | CASSVEPQGEQYF
TRBJ1-1 | TRBD1 | TRBV27 | . | TGTGCCAGCAGTTTCGCCGGGACAGTGAACACTGAAGCTTTCTTT | CASSFAGTVNTEAFF
TRBJ1-2 | TRBD1 | TRBV5-4 | . | TGTGCCAGCAGACCCGGACAGGGTAATGGCTACACCTTC | CASRPGQGNGYTF
TRBJ2-1 | TRBD2 | TRBV27 | . | TGTGCCAGCAGTTTCGGACTAGCTTGGCACAATGAGCAGTTCTTC | CASSFGLAWHNEQFF
TRBJ2-7 | TRBD2 | TRBV5-6 | . | TGTGCCAGCAGCTGGGGTGGGGAGGGCTCCTACGAGCAGTACTTC | CASSWGGEGSYEQYF
TRBJ2-7 | . | TRBV7-9 | . | TGTGCCAGCAGCTTAGGCTATCGTAGGGGGGTCTCCTACGAGCAGTACTTC | CASSLGYRRGVSYEQYF
TRBJ2-2 | TRBD1 | TRBV2 | . | TGTGCCAGCAGTCGGCAGGGGGCGGGGACCGGGGAGCTGTTTTTT | CASSRQGAGTGELFF
TRBJ1-2 | . | TRBV27 | . | TGTGCCAGCAGTAAGCAGCGGACCCAAAACTATGGCTACACCTTC | CASSKQRTQNYGYTF
TRBJ2-3 | TRBD1 | TRBV5-1 | few | TGCGCCAGCAGCATGGGGGACAGAAAGCCAGATACGCAGTATTTT | CASSMGDRKPDTQYF
TRBJ1-3 | TRBD1 | TRBV5-1 | . | TGCGCCAGCAGCCCCGGACAGGGGAGCTCTGGAAACACCATATATTTT | CASSPGQGSSGNTIYF
TRBJ1-6 | . | TRBV6-6 | once | TGTGCCAGCAGTTACCCAGCGGCGTATAATTCACCCCTCCACTTT | CASSYPAAYNSPLHF
TRBJ2-1 | . | TRBV28 | . | TGTGCCAGCAGTTTGACGGGGGGACAGATTCTTAGCAATGAGCAGTTCTTC | CASSLTGGQILSNEQFF
TRBJ1-2 | . | TRBV2 | . | TGTGCCAGCCTCGGCGGAACCGGCTACACCTTC | CASLGGTGYTF
TRBJ2-7 | . | TRBV10-3 | . | TGTGCCATCAGTGGGGCAGAGTCCTTCGGCTACGAGCAGTACTTC | CAISGAESFGYEQYF
TRBJ1-5 | . | TRBV11-3 | . | TGTGCCAGCAGCTTGGCCCTGGGGCCCCAGCATTTT | CASSLALGPQHF
TRBJ1-1 | . | TRBV2 | . | TGTGCCAGCAGTGATCAGAACACTGAAGCTTTCTTT | CASSDQNTEAFF
TRBJ2-1 | TRBD1 | TRBV5-4 | . | TGTGCCAGCAGCGCGGGACAGGCCCCTAGGTATGAGCAGTTCTTC | CASSAGQAPRYEQFF
TRBJ2-5 | . | TRBV2 | . | TGTGCCAGCAAGGGGCTGTACCAAGAGACCCAGTACTTC | CASKGLYQETQYF
TRBJ1-2 | . | TRBV2 | . | TGTGCCAGCAGTGCCCGGGGTGATGGCTACACCTTC | CASSARGDGYTF
TRBJ2-3 | TRBD2 | TRBV2 | . | TGTGCCATCCCGGTAAACACGGGACTAGCGGGGACAGATACGCAGTATTTT | CAIPVNTGLAGTDTQYF
TRBJ2-7 | . | TRBV7-9 | . | TGTGCCAGCAGTCCTGTCGAATCCGAGCAGTACTTC | CASSPVESEQYF
TRBJ1-1 | . | TRBV5-6 | . | TGTGCCAGCAGCTTGTATCCAGGGGACACTGAAGCTTTCTTT | CASSLYPGDTEAFF
TRBJ1-1 | . | TRBV11-3 | . | TGTGCCAGCAGCTTGGGAGGACAGACGAACACTGAAGCTTTCTTT | CASSLGGQTNTEAFF
TRBJ1-5 | . | TRBV5-4 | few | TGTGCCAGCAGCTTGACTCAGCCCCAGCATTTT | CASSLTQPQHF
TRBJ1-3 | . | TRBV2 | . | TGTGCCAGCAGTGAGTGGCCCAGCGGTGGAAACACCATATATTTT | CASSEWPSGGNTIYF
TRBJ1-2 | TRBD1 | TRBV7-2 | . | TGTGCCAGCAGCCGTATGGGACAGGGGGGCGATGGCTACACCTTC | CASSRMGQGGDGYTF
TRBJ2-7 | . | TRBV7-8 | . | TGTGCCAGCAGTCATTTCGGGGACAACTACGAGCAGTACTTC | CASSHFGDNYEQYF
TRBJ2-3 | TRBD2 | TRBV25-1 | . | TGTGCCAGCGGTGAGGGCGGGGGGGCCGTCAATACGCAGTATTTT | CASGEGGGAVNTQYF
TRBJ1-3 | . | TRBV6-1 | . | TGTGCCAGCAGTGTAACCCCCGGGAGCTCTGGAAACACCATATATTTT | CASSVTPGSSGNTIYF
TRBJ1-6 | . | TRBV19 | . | TGTGCCTCGGAGACCGGAGCCCGGGGGAATTCACCCCTCCACTTT | CASETGARGNSPLHF
TRBJ1-5 | . | TRBV5-1 | . | TGCGCCAGCAGCCCGGGATCTGGGAATCAGCCCCAGCATTTT | CASSPGSGNQPQHF
TRBJ2-2 | . | TRBV5-1 | . | TGCGCCAGCAGCTTGGAGGTCCGGGGATCGGCCGGGGAGCTGTTTTTT | CASSLEVRGSAGELFF
TRBJ2-1 | . | TRBV5-1 | . | TGCGCCAGCAGTCTACAAGGGGCTAAAACCTACAATGAGCAGTTCTTC | CASSLQGAKTYNEQFF
TRBJ1-6 | TRBD1 | TRBV7-9 | . | TGTGCCAGCAGCCAACAGGGGATCTCTAATTCACCCCTCCACTTT | CASSQQGISNSPLHF
TRBJ2-3 | TRBD1 | TRBV6-4 | few | TGTGCCAGCAGTCCGAGGGACAGGGAGGGAGATACGCAGTATTTT | CASSPRDREGDTQYF
TRBJ1-1 | . | TRBV5-5 | . | TGTGCCAGCAGCTTTAGGGGGGAATTGAACACTGAAGCTTTCTTT | CASSFRGELNTEAFF
TRBJ2-7 | TRBD1 | TRBV2 | . | TGTGCCAGCAGATGGGACAGGGGGCCCTACGAGCAGTACTTC | CASRWDRGPYEQYF
TRBJ2-3 | TRBD2 | TRBV2 | . | TGTGCCAGCAGTGTAGCGGGGGGGAGGGATACGCAGTATTTT | CASSVAGGRDTQYF
TRBJ2-5 | . | TRBV9 | once | TGTGCCAGCAGCGTATCCCAGGGCGGCGAGACCCAGTACTTC | CASSVSQGGETQYF
TRBJ2-7 | . | TRBV19 | . | TGTGCCAGTAGTATAACGGGGGACCCACCCTACGAGCAGTACTTC | CASSITGDPPYEQYF